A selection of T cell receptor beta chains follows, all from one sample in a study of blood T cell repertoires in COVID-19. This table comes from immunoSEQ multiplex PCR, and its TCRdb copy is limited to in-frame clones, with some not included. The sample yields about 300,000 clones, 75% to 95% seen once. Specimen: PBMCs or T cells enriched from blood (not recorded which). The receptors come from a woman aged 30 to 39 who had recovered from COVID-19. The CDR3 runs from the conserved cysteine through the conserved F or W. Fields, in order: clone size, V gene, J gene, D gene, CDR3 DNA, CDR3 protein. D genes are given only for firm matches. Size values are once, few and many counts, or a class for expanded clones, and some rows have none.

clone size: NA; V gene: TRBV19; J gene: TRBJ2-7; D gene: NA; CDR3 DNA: TGTGCCAGTAGAGGCGGCTCCTACGAGCAGTACTTC; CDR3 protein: CASRGGSYEQYF
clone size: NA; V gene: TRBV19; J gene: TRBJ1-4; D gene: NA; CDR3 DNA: TGTGCCAGCACAAGGCGGGGGCGTTCTAATGAAAAACTGTTTTTT; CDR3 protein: CASTRRGRSNEKLFF
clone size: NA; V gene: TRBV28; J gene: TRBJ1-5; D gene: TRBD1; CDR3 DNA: TGTGCCAGCACCCCGCCGGACAGGGGGCGGCAGCCCCAGCATTTT; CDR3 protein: CASTPPDRGRQPQHF
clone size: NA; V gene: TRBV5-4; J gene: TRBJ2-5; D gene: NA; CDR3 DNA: TGTGCCAGCAGCCCCCGGGACACCCTGTACCAAGAGACCCAGTACTTC; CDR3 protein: CASSPRDTLYQETQYF
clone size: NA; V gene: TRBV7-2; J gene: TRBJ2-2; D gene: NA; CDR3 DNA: TGTGCCAGCAGCCAAGAGGAGGGTAACAGGGAGCTGTTTTTT; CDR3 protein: CASSQEEGNRELFF
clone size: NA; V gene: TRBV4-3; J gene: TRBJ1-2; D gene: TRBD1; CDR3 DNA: TGCGCCAGCAGCCAAGATCGTGGTGGAACAGGGGGTTTCTATGGCTACACCTTC; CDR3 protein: CASSQDRGGTGGFYGYTF
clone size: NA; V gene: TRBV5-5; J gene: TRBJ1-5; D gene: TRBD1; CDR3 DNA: TGTGCCAGCAGCGCGGGGACAGGGTCGCTCAATCAGCCCCAGCATTTT; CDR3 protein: CASSAGTGSLNQPQHF
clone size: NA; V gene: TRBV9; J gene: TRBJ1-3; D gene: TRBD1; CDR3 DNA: TGTGCCAGCAGCTCCCGACAGGGACCCTCTGGAAACACCATATATTTT; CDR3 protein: CASSSRQGPSGNTIYF
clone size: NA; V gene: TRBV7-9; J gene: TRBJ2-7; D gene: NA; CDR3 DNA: TGTGCCAGCAGCTTACCAGGTGGCGAGCAGTACTTC; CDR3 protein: CASSLPGGEQYF
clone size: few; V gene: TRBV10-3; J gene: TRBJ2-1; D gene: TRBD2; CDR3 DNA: TGTGCCATCAGCGTGACTAGCGGGAGCTACAATGAGCAGTTCTTC; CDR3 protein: CAISVTSGSYNEQFF
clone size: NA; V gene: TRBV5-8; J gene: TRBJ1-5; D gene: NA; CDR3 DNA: TGTGCCAGCAGCTTGGGGCAGGGGAGTCAGCCCCAGCATTTT; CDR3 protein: CASSLGQGSQPQHF
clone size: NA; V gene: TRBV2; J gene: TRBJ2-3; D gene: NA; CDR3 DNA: TGTGCCAGCAGTGATGTACAGGGGGGGTCCACAGATACGCAGTATTTT; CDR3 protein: CASSDVQGGSTDTQYF
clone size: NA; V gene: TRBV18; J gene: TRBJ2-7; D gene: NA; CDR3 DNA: TGTGCCAGCTCCCCCGTAGAGGGAGATCACGAGCAGTACTTC; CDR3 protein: CASSPVEGDHEQYF
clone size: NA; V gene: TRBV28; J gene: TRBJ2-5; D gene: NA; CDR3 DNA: TGTGCCAGCACCGTGGGGGCTTACCAAGAGACCCAGTACTTC; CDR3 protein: CASTVGAYQETQYF
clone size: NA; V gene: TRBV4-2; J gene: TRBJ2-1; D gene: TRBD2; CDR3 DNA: TGTGCCAGCAGCCAAGGATCTAGCGGATTCGAGCAGTTCTTC; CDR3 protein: CASSQGSSGFEQFF
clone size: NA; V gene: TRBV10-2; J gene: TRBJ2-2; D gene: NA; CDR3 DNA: TGCGCCAGCAGTGTTTTGGGGGCTGACGGGGAGCTGTTTTTT; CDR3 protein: CASSVLGADGELFF
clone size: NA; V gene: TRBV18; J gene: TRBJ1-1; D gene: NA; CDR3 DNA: TGTGCCAGCTCATCCCCCACAGGGAGGGGGACTGAAGCTTTCTTT; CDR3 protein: CASSSPTGRGTEAFF
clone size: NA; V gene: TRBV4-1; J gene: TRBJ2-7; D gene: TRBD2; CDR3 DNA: TGCGCCAGCAGCTCCCAACTGCGGGAGCGGGAGCAGTACTTC; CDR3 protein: CASSSQLREREQYF
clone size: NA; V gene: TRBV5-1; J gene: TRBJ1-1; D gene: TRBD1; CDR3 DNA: TGCGCCAGCAGCACGGACAGGGGGACGCGTTCGACCATGAACACTGAAGCTTTCTTT; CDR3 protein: CASSTDRGTRSTMNTEAFF
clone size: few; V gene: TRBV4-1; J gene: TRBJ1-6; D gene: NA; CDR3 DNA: TGCGCCAGCAGCCAAGACAGGGGCAATTCACCCCTCCACTTT; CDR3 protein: CASSQDRGNSPLHF
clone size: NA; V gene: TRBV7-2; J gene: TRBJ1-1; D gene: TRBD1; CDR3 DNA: TGTGCCAGCAGCACCGGACAGGGAGGTGCGACTGAAGCTTTCTTT; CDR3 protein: CASSTGQGGATEAFF
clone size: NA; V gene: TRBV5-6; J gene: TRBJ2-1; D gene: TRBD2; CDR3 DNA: TGTGCCAGCAGCTTGGCGCTAGCGGGAGCATCCTACAATGAGCAGTTCTTC; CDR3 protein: CASSLALAGASYNEQFF
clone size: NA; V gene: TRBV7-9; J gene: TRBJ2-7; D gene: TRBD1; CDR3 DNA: TGTGCCAGCAGCTCCGGGACAGGGCTCTACGAGCAGTACTTC; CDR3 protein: CASSSGTGLYEQYF
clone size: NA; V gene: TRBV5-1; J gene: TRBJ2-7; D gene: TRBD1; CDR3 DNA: TGCGCCAGCAGCTCAGGACAGGGGGAGGAGCAGTACTTC; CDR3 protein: CASSSGQGEEQYF
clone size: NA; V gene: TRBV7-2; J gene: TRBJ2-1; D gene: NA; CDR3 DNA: TGTGCCAGCAGCTTAGCGGGGGGGGGCCTCTACAATGAGCAGTTCTTC; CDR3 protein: CASSLAGGGLYNEQFF
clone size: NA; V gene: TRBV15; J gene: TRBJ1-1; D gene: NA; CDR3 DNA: TGTGCCACCAGCAGAGGTGTAGTCGCTGAAGCTTTCTTT; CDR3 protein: CATSRGVVAEAFF
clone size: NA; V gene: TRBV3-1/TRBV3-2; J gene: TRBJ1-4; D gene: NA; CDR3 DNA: TGTGCCAGCAGCCATTCGGGGTCTGGGAATGAAAAACTGTTTTTT; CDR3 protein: CASSHSGSGNEKLFF
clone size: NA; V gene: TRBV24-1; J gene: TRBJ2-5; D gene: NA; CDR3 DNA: TGTGCCACCAGTGCCCTCGGAGAGACCCAGTACTTC; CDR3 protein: CATSALGETQYF
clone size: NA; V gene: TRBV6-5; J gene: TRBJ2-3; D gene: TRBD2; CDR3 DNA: TGTGCCAGCAGGGCTAGCGGGAGACCAGATACGCAGTATTTT; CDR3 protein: CASRASGRPDTQYF
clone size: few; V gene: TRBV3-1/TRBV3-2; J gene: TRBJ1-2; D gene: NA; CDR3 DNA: TGTGCCAGCAGCCAAGAAACGTTTCGGGGAGGCTACACCTTC; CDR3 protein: CASSQETFRGGYTF
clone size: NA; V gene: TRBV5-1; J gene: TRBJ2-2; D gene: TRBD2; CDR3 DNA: TGCGCCAGCAGCCATAGCGGGAGGGACACCGGGGAGCTGTTTTTT; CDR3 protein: CASSHSGRDTGELFF
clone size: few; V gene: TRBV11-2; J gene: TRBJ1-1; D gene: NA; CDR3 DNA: TGTGCCAGCAGCCCCACAGGGAGCACTGAAGCTTTCTTT; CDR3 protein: CASSPTGSTEAFF
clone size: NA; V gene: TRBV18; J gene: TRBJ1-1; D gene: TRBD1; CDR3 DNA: TGTGCCAGCTCACCGTTACCGGGACAGGGGGCTGGAACTGAAGCTTTCTTT; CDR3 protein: CASSPLPGQGAGTEAFF
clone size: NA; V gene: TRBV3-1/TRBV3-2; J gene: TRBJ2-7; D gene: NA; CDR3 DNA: TGTGCCAGCAGCCAAGTCGGGGTGTACGAGCAGTACTTC; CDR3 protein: CASSQVGVYEQYF
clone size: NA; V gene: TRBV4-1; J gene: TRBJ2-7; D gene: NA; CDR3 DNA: TGCGCCAGCAGCCAAGACACTGGTGCTAGCACCCCCTACGAGCAGTACTTC; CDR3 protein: CASSQDTGASTPYEQYF
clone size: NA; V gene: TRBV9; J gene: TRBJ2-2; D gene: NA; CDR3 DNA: TGTGCCAGCAGCCTAAGACTCAACACCGGGGAGCTGTTTTTT; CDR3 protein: CASSLRLNTGELFF
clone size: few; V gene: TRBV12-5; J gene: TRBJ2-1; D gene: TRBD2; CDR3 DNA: TGTGCTAGTGGTATAGCGGGAGCCTACAATGAGCAGTTCTTC; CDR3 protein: CASGIAGAYNEQFF
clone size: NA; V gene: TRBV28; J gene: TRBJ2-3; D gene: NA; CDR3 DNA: TGTGCCAGCAGTCCGCAGGGCTCAGATACGCAGTATTTT; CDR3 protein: CASSPQGSDTQYF
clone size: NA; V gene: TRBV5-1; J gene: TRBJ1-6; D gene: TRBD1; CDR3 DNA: TGCGCCAGCAGCTTGGTAGGGGGCGGTAATTCACCCCTCCACTTT; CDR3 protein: CASSLVGGGNSPLHF
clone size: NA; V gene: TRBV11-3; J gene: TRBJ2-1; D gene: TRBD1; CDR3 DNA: TGTGCCAGCAGCTCCGGACAGGGGGCAAACAATGAGCAGTTCTTC; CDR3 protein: CASSSGQGANNEQFF
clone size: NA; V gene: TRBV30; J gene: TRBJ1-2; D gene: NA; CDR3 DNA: TGTGCCTGGGCCCCCGACAGTCAGAATGGCTACACCTTC; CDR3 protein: CAWAPDSQNGYTF
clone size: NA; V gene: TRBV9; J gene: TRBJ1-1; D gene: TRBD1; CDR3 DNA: TGTGCCAGCAGCGTAGGTCCAGGGGGCGGGGGCACTGAAGCTTTCTTT; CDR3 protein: CASSVGPGGGGTEAFF
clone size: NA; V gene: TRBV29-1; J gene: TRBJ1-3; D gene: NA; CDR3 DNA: TGCAGCGTCCAGGTTACAGGGCTTACGGGAAACACCATATATTTT; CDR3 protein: CSVQVTGLTGNTIYF
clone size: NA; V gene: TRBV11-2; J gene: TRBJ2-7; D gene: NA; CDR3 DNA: TGTGCCAGCAGCACTATCTCGGAGTTCTCCTACGAGCAGTACTTC; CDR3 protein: CASSTISEFSYEQYF
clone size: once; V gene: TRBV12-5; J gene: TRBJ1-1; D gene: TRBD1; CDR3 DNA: TGTGCTAGTGGTTTGTATAGGACAGGGCCGAACACTGAAGCTTTCTTT; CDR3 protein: CASGLYRTGPNTEAFF
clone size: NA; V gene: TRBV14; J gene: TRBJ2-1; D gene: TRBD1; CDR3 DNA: TGTGCCAGCCGACAGACAGGGTACACCTACAATGAGCAGTTCTTC; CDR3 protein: CASRQTGYTYNEQFF
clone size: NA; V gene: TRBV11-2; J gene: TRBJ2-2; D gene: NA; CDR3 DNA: TGTGCCAGCAGCTTAGATCACAGGACCGGGGAGCTGTTTTTT; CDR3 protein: CASSLDHRTGELFF
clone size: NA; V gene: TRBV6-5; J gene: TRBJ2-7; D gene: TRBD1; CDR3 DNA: TGTGCCAGCAGTCCCGGGACAGGGTTGAGGGAGCAGTACTTC; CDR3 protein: CASSPGTGLREQYF